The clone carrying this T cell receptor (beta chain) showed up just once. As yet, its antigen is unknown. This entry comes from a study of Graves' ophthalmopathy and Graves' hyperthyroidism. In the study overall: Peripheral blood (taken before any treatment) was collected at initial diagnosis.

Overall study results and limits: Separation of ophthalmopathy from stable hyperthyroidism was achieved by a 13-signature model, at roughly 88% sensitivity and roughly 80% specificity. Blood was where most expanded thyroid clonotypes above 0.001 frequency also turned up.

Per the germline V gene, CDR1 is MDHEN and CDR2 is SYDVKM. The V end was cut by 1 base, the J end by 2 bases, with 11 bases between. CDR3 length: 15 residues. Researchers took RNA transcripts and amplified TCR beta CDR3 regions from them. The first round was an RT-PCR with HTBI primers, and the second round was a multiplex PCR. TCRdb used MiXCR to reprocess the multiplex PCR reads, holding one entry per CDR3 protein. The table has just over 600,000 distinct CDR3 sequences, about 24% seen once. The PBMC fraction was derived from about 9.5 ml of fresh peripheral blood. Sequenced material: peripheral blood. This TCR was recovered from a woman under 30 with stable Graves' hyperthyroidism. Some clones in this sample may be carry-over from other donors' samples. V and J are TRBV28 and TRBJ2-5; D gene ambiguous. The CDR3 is CASSLSSPAQETQYF. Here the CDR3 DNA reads TGTGCCAGCAGTTTATCGAGCCCCGCTCAAGAGACCCAGTACTTC.